This T cell receptor (beta chain) was obtained from a study of beta chain features in type 1 diabetes. Notes on the study in general: VDJ junctions in type 1 diabetes patients carried more deletions and fewer insertions. For Type 1 diabetes patients, all four CD4+ subsets carried TCRB CDR3s that were moderately but significantly shorter.

CDR1 is SGHTA and CDR2 is FQGNSA in the germline V gene. V shed 5 bases and J 1 base; nucleotides not matched to a gene: 2. This CDR3 is built from 16 residues. Worth noting for this clone: Antigen unknown. Within the sample, other DNA sequences also encode this same CDR3.

The authors reverse transcribed all of the isolated RNA, so sequencing captured expressed TCRB transcripts. Measured with immunoSEQ multiplex PCR; TCRdb has only the in-frame clones, and not every one. The sample shows about 640,000 clones, 9.5% to 15% of them seen only once. This TCR was sampled from a man aged 30 to 39 with type 1 diabetes. Source material: naive CD4+ T cells from blood. The chain couples TRBV7-2 to TRBJ2-5; 15 positions match TRBD2. The CDR3 nucleotides read TGTGCCAGCAGCCCGGGACTAGCGGGGGGCCAAGAGACCCAGTACTTC. Translating gives CASSPGLAGGQETQYF.